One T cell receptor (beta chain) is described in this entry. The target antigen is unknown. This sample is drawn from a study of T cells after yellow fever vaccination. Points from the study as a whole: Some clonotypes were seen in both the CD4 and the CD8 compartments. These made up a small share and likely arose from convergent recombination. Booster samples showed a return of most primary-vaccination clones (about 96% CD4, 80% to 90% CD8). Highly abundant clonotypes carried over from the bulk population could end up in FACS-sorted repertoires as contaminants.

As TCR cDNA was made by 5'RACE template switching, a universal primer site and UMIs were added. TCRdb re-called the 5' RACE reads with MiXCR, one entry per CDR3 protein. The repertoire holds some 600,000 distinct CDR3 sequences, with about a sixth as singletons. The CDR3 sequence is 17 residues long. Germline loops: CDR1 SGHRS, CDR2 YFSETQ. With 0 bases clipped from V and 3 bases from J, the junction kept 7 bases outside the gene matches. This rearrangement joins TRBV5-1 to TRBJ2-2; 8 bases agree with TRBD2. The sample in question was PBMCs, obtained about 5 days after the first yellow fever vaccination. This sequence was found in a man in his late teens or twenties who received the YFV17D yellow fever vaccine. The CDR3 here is CASSLEPAGADTGELFF. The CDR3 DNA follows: TGCGCCAGCAGCTTGGAGCCAGCGGGGGCGGACACCGGGGAGCTGTTTTTT.